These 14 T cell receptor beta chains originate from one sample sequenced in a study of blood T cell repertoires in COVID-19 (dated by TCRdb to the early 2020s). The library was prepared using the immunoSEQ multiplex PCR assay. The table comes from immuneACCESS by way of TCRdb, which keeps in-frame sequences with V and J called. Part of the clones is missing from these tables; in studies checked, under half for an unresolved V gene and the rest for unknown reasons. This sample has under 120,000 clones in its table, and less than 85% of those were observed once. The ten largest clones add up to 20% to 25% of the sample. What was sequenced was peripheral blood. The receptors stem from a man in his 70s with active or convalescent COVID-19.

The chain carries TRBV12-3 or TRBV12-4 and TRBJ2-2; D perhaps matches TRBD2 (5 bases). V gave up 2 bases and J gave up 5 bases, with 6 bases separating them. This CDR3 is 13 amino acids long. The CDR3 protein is CASSLLATGELFF. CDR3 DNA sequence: TGTGCCAGCAGTTTACTAGCTACCGGGGAGCTGTTTTTT.

The CDR3 DNA reads as TGTGCCAGCAGCCCGGGACAGGGACTTGCCTCTGGGGCCAACGTCCTGACTTTC. Amino acid sequence: CASSPGQGLASGANVLTF. V and J are TRBV5-4 and TRBJ2-6; 9 nucleotides match TRBD1. V dropped 4 bases and J dropped 0; count of bases not matched to a gene: 8. CDR3 size: 18 residues. Germline CDR1 is SGHNT and CDR2 is YYREEE (reference sequence).

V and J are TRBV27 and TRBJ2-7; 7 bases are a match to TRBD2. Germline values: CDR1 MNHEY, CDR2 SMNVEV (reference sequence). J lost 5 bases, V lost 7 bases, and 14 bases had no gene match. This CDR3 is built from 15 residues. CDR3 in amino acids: CASTTTGLEAHEQYF. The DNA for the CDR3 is TGTGCCAGCACCACTACCGGACTAGAGGCCCACGAGCAGTACTTC.

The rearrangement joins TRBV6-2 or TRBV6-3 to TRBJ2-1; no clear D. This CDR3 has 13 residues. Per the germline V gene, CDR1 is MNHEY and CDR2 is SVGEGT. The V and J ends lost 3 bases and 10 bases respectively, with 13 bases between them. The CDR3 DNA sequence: TGTGCCAGCAGTTATACGGCTAGACGCGAGCAGTTCTTC. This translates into CASSYTARREQFF.

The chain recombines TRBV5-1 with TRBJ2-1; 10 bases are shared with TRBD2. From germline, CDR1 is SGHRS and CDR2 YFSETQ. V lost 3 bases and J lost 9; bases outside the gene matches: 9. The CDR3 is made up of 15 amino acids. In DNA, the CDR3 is TGCGCCAGCAGCTCCGGGACTAGCGTCGGGATTGAGCAGTTCTTC. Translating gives CASSSGTSVGIEQFF.

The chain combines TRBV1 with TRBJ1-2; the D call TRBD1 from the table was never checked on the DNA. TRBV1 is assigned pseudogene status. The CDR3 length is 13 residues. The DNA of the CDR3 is TGCACCAGCGGGCAGAACATCTTCTATGGCTACACCTTC. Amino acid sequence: CTSGQNIFYGYTF.

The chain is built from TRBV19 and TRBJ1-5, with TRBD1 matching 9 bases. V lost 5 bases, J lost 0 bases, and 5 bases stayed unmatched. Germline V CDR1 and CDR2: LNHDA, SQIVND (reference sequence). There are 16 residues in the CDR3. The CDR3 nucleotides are TGTGCCAGTAGTGGGACAGGGCTTTATAGCAATCAGCCCCAGCATTTT. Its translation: CASSGTGLYSNQPQHF.

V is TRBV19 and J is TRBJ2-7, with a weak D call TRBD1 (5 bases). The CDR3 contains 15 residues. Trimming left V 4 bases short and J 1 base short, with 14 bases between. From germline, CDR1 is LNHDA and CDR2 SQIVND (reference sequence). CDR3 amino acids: CASSRGTPRSYEQYF. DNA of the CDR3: TGTGCCAGTAGTAGGGGCACCCCGCGTTCCTACGAGCAGTACTTC.

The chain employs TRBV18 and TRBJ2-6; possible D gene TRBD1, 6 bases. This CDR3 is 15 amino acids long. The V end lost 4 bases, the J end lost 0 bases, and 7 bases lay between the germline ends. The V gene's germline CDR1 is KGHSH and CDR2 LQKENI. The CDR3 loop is CASSRDTSGANVLTF. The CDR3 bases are TGTGCCAGCTCACGGGACACCTCTGGGGCCAACGTCCTGACTTTC.

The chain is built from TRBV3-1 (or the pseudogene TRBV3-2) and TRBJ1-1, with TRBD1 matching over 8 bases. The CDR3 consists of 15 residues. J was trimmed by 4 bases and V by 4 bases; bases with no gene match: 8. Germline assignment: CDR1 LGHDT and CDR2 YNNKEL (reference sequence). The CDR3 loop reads CASSPPTGVATEAFF. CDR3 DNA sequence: TGTGCCAGCAGCCCGCCGACAGGGGTGGCCACTGAAGCTTTCTTT.

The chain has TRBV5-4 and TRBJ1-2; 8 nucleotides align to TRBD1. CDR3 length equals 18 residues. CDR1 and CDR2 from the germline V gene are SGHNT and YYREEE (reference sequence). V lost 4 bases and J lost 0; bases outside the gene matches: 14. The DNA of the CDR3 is TGTGCCAGCAGCCCTGGGGGACAGGTGGCCCTAGCTAACTATGGCTACACCTTC. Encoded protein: CASSPGGQVALANYGYTF. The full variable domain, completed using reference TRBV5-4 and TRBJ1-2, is ETGVTQSPTHLIKTRGQQVTLRCSSQSGHNTVSWYQQALGQGPQFIFQYYREEENGRGNFPPRFSGLQFPNYSSELNVNALELDDSALYLCASSPGGQVALANYGYTFGSGTRLTVV.

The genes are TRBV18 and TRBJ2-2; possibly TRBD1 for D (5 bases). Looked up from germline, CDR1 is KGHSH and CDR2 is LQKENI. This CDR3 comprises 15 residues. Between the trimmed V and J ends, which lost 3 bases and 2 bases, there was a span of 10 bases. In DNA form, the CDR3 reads TGTGCCAGCTCACCGGACATGCTAAACACCGGGGAGCTGTTTTTT. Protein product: CASSPDMLNTGELFF.

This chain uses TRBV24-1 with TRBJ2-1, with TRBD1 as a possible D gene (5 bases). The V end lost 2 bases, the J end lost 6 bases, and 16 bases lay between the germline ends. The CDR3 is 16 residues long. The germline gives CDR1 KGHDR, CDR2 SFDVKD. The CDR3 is CATSDSVGPRANEQFF. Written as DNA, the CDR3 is TGTGCCACCAGTGATTCTGTGGGGCCCCGAGCCAATGAGCAGTTCTTC.

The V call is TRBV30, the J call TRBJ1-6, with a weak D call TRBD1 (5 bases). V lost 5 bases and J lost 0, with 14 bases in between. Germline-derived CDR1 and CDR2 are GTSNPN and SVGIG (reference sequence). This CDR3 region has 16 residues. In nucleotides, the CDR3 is TGTGCCTGGTCTGACAGTATGTTCTCCTATAATTCACCCCTCCACTTT. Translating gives CAWSDSMFSYNSPLHF. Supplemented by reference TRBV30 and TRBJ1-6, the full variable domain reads SQTIHQWPATLVQPVGSPLSLECTVEGTSNPNLYWYRQAAGRGLQLLFYSVGIGQISSEVPQNLSASRPQDRQFILSSKKLLLSDSGFYLCAWSDSMFSYNSPLHFGNGTRLTVT.